These T cell receptor beta chains were read from a single sample in a study of regulatory T cells in long-lasting Graves disease. TCRdb reprocessed the multiplex PCR reads via MiXCR and lists one record per CDR3 protein. The sample has 350,000 to 400,000 distinct CDR3 sequences; about 16% are singletons. The same data also went into a second study, on T cells in Graves' hyperthyroidism and ophthalmopathy.

Specimen: peripheral blood mononuclear cells (PBMCs), collected at new diagnosis, from a patient treated with antithyroid drugs. These receptors were obtained from a woman between 18 and 29 years old with Graves disease. CDR3s include the opening cysteine and the closing phenylalanine or tryptophan. A D gene is named only where the DNA matches it firmly. A row's size may be missing; if present it is once, few, many or a size class.

CDR3,DNA,D,J,V,size
CASSLSGGRRDTQYF,TGCGCCAGCAGCCTTAGCGGGGGGCGAAGAGATACGCAGTATTTT,TRBD2,TRBJ2-3,TRBV5-1,.
CASNRRFSETPRKGELFF,TGTGCCAGCAACAGGAGATTTTCGGAAACCCCAAGGAAGGGGGAGCTGTTTTTT,.,TRBJ2-2,TRBV12-3/TRBV12-4,many
CASSGGTGGDGYTF,TGTGCCAGCAGTGGAGGTACGGGGGGCGATGGCTACACCTTC,.,TRBJ1-2,TRBV2,many
CASSLGLLAGDGEQFF,TGCGCCAGCAGCTTGGGGTTGCTAGCGGGAGACGGTGAGCAGTTCTTC,TRBD2,TRBJ2-1,TRBV5-1,many
CASSQSGEAQYF,TGTGCCAGCAGCCAGAGCGGGGAGGCCCAGTACTTC,TRBD2,TRBJ2-5,TRBV11-2,many
CASRAQGRANEQFF,TGTGCCAGCAGGGCACAGGGTCGCGCAAATGAGCAGTTCTTC,.,TRBJ2-1,TRBV28,many
CASSRGGEYNQPQHF,TGTGCCAGCAGCCGCGGGGGGGAATACAATCAGCCCCAGCATTTT,.,TRBJ1-5,TRBV6-1,many
CASSGESYGYTF,TGTGCCAGCAGTGGAGAGAGCTATGGCTACACCTTC,.,TRBJ1-2,TRBV2,many
CASSSQGTSVWTDTQYF,TGCGCCAGCAGCAGCCAAGGGACTAGCGTTTGGACAGATACGCAGTATTTT,TRBD2,TRBJ2-3,TRBV5-1,.
CASTPGGSNEKLFF,TGTGCCAGCACCCCGGGGGGTTCAAATGAAAAACTGTTTTTT,.,TRBJ1-4,TRBV3-1,.
CSASVGVGGHLAYEQYF,TGCAGTGCTAGTGTAGGGGTTGGGGGGCACCTTGCCTACGAGCAGTACTTC,.,TRBJ2-7,TRBV20-1,many
CATSDSRQGDTEAFF,TGTGCCACCAGTGATTCCCGACAGGGGGACACTGAAGCTTTCTTT,TRBD1,TRBJ1-1,TRBV24-1,many
CASSQDLLSGNTIYF,TGTGCCAGCAGCCAAGATCTACTCTCTGGAAACACCATATATTTT,.,TRBJ1-3,TRBV3-1,many
CASSLAEGTPNYGYTF,TGCGCCAGCAGCTTGGCCGAAGGGACACCTAACTATGGCTACACCTTC,.,TRBJ1-2,TRBV5-1,few
CASSQGLLAMSSYEQYF,TGCGCCAGCAGCCAGGGATTGCTAGCGATGAGCTCCTACGAGCAGTACTTC,.,TRBJ2-7,TRBV4-1,.